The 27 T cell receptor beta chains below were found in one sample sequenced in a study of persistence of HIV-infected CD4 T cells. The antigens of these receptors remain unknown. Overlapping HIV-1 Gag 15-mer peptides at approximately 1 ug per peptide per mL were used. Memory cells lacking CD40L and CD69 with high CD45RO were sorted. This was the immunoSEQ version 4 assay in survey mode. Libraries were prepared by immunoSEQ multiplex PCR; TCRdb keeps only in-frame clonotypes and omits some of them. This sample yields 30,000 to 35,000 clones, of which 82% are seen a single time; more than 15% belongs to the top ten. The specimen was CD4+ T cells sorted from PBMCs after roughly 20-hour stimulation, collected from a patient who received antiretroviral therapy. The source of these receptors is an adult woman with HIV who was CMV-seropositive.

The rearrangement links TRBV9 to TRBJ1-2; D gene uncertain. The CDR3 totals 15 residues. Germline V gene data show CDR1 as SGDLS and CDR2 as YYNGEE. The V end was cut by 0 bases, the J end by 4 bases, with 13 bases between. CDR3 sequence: CASSVESDWGYGYTF. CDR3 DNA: TGTGCCAGCAGCGTAGAGTCAGATTGGGGCTATGGCTACACCTTC.

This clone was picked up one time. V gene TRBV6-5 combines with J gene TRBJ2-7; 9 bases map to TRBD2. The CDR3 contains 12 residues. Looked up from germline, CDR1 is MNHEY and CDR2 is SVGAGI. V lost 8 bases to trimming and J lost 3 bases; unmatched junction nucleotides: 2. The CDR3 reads CASRTSDYEQYF. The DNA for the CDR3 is TGTGCCAGCCGGACTAGCGACTACGAGCAGTACTTC.

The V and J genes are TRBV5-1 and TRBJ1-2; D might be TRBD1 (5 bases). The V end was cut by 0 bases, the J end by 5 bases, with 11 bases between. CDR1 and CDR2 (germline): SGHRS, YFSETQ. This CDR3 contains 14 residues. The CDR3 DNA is TGCGCCAGCAGCTTGGTTTTGGAGGGGTATGGCTACACCTTC. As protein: CASSLVLEGYGYTF.

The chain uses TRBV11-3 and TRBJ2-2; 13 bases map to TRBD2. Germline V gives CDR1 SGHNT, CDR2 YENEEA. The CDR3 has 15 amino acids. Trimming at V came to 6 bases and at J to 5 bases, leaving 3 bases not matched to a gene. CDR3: CASRPGLAGTGELFF. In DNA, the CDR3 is TGTGCCAGCAGACCGGGACTAGCGGGGACCGGGGAGCTGTTTTTT.

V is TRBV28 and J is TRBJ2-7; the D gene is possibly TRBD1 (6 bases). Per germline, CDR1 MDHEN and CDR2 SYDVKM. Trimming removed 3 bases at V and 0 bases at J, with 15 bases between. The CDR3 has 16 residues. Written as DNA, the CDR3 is TGTGCCAGCAGTTTTACAGGACAGTACAGCTCCTACGAGCAGTACTTC. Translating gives CASSFTGQYSSYEQYF.

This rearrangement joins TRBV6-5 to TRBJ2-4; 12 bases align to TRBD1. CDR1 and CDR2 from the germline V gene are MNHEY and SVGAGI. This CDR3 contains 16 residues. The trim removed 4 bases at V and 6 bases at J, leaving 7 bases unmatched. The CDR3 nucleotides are TGTGCCAGCAGTTCGGGACAGGGGGCAGGGATAAACATTCAGTACTTC. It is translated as CASSSGQGAGINIQYF.

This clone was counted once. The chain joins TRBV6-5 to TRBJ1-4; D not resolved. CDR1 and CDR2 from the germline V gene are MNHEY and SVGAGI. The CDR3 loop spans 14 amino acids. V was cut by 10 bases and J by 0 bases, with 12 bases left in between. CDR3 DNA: TGTGCCACCCTCACGGGAGCAACTAATGAAAAACTGTTTTTT. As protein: CATLTGATNEKLFF.

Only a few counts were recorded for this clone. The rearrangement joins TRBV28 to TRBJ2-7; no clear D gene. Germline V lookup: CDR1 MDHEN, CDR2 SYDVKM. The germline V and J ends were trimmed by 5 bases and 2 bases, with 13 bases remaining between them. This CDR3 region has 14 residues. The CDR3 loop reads CASSQSRIAYEQYF. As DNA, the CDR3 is TGTGCCAGCAGTCAATCACGTATCGCCTACGAGCAGTACTTC.

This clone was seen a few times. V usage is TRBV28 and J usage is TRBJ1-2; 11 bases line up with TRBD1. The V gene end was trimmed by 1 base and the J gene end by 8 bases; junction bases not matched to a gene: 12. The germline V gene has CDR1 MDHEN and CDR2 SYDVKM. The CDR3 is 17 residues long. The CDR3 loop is CASSLSSSGQGEWGYTF. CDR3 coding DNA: TGTGCCAGCAGTTTATCCTCATCGGGACAGGGGGAATGGGGCTACACCTTC.

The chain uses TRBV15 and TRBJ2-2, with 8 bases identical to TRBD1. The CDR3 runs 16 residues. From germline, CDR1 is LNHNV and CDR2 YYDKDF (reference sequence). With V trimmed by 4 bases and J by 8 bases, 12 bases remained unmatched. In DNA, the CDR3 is TGTGCCACCAGCAAAGGGGCCGGGACAGGACTTGGGGAGCTGTTTTTT. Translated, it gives CATSKGAGTGLGELFF.

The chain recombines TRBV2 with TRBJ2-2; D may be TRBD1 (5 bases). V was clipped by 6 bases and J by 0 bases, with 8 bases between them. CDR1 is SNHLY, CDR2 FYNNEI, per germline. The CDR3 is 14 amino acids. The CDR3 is CASRTGANTGELFF. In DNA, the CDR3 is TGTGCCAGCAGAACAGGAGCGAACACCGGGGAGCTGTTTTTT.

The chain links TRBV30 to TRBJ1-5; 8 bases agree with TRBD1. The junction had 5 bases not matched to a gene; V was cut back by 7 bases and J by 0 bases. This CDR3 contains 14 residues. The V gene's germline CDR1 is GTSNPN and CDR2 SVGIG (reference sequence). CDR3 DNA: TGTGCCTACTCGACAGGGGATAGCAATCAGCCCCAGCATTTT. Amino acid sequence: CAYSTGDSNQPQHF.

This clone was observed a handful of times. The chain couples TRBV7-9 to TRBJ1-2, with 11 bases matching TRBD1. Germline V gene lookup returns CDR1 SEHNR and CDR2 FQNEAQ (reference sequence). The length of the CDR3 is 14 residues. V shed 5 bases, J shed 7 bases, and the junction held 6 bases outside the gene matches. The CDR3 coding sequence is TGTGCCAGCAGCCTGGACAGGGGGCTTTTTGGCTACACCTTC. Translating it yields CASSLDRGLFGYTF.

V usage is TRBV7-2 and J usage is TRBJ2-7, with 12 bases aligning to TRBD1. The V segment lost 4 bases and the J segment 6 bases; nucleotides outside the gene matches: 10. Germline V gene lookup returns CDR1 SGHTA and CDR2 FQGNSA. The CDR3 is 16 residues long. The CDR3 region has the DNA TGTGCCAGCAGCTACATGTCGGGACAGGGGGCGGTCGAGCAGTACTTC. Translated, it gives CASSYMSGQGAVEQYF.

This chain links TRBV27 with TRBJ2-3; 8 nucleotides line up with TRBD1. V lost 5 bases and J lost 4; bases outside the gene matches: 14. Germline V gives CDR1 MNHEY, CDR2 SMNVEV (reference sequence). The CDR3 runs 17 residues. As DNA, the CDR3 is TGTGCCAGCAGTCCGCGACAGGGGTTACCCCCCCCAGATACGCAGTATTTT. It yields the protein CASSPRQGLPPPDTQYF.

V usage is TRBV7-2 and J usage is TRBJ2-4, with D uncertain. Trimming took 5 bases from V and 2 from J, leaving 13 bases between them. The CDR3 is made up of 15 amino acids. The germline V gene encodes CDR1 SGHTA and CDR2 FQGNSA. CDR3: CASSPPLLTKNIQYF. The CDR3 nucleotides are TGTGCCAGCAGCCCGCCGCTTCTAACCAAAAACATTCAGTACTTC.

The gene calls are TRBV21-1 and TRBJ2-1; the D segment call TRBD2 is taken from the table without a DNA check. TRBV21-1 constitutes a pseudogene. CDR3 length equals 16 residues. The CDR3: CASSKDPAGHPQWMFF. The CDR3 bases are TGTGCCAGCAGCAAAGACCCAGCGGGCCACCCCCAATGGATGTTCTTC.

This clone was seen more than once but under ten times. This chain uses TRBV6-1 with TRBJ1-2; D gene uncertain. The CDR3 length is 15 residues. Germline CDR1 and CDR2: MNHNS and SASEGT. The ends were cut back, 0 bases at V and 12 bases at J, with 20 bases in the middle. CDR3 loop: CASSEASARQLLDTF. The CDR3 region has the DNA TGTGCCAGCAGTGAAGCAAGTGCCCGGCAGCTCTTGGACACCTTC.

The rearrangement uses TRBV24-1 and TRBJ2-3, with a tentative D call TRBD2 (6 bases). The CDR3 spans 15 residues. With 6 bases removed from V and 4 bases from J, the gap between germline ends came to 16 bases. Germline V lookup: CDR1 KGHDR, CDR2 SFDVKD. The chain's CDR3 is CATSPHSSVADTQYF. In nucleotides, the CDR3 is TGTGCCACCAGTCCCCACTCTAGCGTTGCAGATACGCAGTATTTT.

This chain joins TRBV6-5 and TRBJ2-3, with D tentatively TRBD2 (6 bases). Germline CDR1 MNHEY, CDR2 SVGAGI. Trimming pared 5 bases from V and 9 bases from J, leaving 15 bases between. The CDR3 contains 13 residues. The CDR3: CASSTLGAGTQYF. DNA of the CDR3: TGTGCCAGCAGTACACTTGGGGCGGGAACGCAGTATTTT.

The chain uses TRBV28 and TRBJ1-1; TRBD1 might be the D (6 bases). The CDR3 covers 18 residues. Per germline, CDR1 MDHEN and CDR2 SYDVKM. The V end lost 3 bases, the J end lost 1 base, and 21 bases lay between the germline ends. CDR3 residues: CASSFQEGGRWGNTEAFF. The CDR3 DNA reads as TGTGCCAGCAGTTTCCAGGAAGGGGGTCGTTGGGGGAACACTGAAGCTTTCTTT.

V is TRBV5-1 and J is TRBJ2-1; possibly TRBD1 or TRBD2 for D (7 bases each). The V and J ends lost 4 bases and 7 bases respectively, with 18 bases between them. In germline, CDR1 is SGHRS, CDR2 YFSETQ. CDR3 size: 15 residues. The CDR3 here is CASSPQGGGMNEQFF. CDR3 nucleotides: TGCGCCAGCAGCCCGCAGGGGGGGGGCATGAATGAGCAGTTCTTC.

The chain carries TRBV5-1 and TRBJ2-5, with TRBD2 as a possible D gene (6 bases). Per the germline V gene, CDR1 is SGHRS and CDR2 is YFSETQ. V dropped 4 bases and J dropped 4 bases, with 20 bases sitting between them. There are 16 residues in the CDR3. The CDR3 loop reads CASSIQGDSDGETQYF. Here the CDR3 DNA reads TGCGCCAGCAGCATCCAAGGGGACTCCGACGGAGAGACCCAGTACTTC.

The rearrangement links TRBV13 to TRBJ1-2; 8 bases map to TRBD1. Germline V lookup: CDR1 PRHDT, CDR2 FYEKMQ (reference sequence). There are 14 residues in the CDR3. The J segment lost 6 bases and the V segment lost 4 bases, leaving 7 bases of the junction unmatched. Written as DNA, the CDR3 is TGTGCCAGCAGCTCGAACAGGGGGAGGGATGGCTACACCTTC. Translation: CASSSNRGRDGYTF.

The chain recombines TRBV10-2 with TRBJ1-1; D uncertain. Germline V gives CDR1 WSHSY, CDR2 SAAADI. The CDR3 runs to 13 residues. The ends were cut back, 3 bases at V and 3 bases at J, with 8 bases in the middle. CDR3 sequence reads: CASSEEGYTEAFF. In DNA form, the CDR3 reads TGCGCCAGCAGTGAAGAGGGATACACTGAAGCTTTCTTT.

DNA of the CDR3: TGTGCCAGCAGTGGGAGGTCGGGGAGTGGGGCCAACGTCCTGACTTTC. Its protein is CASSGRSGSGANVLTF. The rearrangement joins TRBV11-3 to TRBJ2-6; possibly TRBD2 for D (6 bases). This CDR3 region has 16 residues. The V and J ends lost 6 bases and 3 bases respectively, with 15 bases between them. Looked up from germline, CDR1 is SGHNT and CDR2 is YENEEA.

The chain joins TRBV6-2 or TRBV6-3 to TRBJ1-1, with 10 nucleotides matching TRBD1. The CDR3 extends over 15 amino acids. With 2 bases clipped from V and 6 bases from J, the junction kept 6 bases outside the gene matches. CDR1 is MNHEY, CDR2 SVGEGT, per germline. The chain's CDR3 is CASSYLRDRGPEAFF. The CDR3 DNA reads TGTGCCAGCAGTTACCTCCGGGACAGGGGACCTGAAGCTTTCTTT.